The 5 T cell receptor beta chains listed next were all sequenced from one sample in a study of blood T cell repertoires in COVID-19. Produced via immunoSEQ multiplex PCR; TCRdb's table is partial and in-frame only. The sample yields approximately 300,000 clones, around 89% seen once. Sequenced material: peripheral blood. These receptor sequences come from a man younger than 35 who had recovered from COVID-19.

The chain has TRBV7-9 and TRBJ2-1; 9 bases line up with TRBD2. Trimming removed 5 bases from V and 6 bases from J; junction bases left unmatched: 2. The CDR3 is made up of 13 amino acids. The germline CDR1 and CDR2 sequences are SEHNR and FQNEAQ (reference sequence). CDR3 sequence (DNA): TGTGCCAGCAGCGTGACTAGCGGCAATGAGCAGTTCTTC. Translating gives CASSVTSGNEQFF.

The V gene is TRBV15, the J gene TRBJ1-3; D is ambiguous. The CDR3 totals 15 residues. The V and J ends lost 7 bases and 0 bases respectively, with 13 bases between them. Germline values: CDR1 LNHNV, CDR2 YYDKDF (reference sequence). This CDR3 reads CATTSGRSSGNTIYF. The DNA for the CDR3 is TGTGCCACCACGAGCGGGCGGAGCTCTGGAAACACCATATATTTT.

This chain joins TRBV28 and TRBJ2-3, with 7 positions matching TRBD1. Trimming removed 5 bases from V and 2 bases from J; junction bases left unmatched: 7. The germline gives CDR1 MDHEN, CDR2 SYDVKM. This CDR3 comprises 15 residues. Written as DNA, the CDR3 is TGTGCCAGCAGTCCTAGGGGGCGGATCACAGATACGCAGTATTTT. Translation: CASSPRGRITDTQYF. Full variable domain (remainder filled in from reference TRBV28 and TRBJ2-3): DVKVTQSSRYLVKRTGEKVFLECVQDMDHENMFWYRQDPGLGLRLIYFSYDVKMKEKGDIPEGYSVSREKKERFSLILESASTNQTSMYLCASSPRGRITDTQYFGPGTRLTVL.

This chain uses TRBV6-5 with TRBJ2-4; the D is unclear. V was clipped by 7 bases and J by 6 bases, with 10 bases between them. Germline V gene sequence: CDR1 MNHEY, CDR2 SVGAGI. This CDR3 is 12 amino acids long. DNA of the CDR3: TGTGCCAGCACTTATAGTGGAAACATTCAGTACTTC. It codes for CASTYSGNIQYF.

In DNA, the CDR3 is TGTGCCAGCAGCCCCGTCCCGGGTTTCGCCGGGGAGCTGTTTTTT. Translating gives CASSPVPGFAGELFF. The V and J genes are TRBV7-2 and TRBJ2-2; D is ambiguous. V gave up 5 bases and J gave up 6 bases, with 16 bases separating them. Looked up from germline, CDR1 is SGHTA and CDR2 is FQGNSA. There are 15 residues in the CDR3.